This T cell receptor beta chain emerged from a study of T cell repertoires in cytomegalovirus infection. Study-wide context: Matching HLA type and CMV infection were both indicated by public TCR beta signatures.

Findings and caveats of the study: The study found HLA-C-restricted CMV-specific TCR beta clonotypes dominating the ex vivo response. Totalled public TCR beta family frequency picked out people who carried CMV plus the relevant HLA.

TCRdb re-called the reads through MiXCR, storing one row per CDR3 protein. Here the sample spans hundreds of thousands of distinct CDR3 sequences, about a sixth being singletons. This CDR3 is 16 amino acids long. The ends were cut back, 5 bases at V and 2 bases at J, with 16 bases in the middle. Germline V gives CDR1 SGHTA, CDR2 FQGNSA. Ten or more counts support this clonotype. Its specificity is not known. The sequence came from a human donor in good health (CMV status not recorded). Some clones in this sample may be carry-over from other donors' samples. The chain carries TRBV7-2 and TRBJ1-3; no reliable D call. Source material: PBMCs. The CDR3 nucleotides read TGTGCCAGCAGCCCGAGACAAGCCACCACTGGAAACACCATATATTTT. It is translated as CASSPRQATTGNTIYF.